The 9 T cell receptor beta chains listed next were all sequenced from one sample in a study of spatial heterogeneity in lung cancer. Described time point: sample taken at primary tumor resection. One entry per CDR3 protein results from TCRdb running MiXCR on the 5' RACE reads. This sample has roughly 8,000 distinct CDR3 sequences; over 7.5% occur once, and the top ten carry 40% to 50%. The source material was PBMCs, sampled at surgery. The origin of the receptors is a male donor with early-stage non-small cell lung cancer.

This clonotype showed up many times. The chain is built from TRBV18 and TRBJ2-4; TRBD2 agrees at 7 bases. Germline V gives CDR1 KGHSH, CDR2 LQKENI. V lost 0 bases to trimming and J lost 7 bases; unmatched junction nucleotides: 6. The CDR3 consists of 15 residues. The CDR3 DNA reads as TGTGCCAGCTCACCACCGCCAGCGGGAATGAACATTCAGTACTTC. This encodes CASSPPPAGMNIQYF.

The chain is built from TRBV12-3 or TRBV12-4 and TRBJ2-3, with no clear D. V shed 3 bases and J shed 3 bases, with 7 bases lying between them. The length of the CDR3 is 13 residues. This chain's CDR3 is CASSFGVTDTQYF. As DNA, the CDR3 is TGTGCCAGCAGTTTTGGGGTAACAGATACGCAGTATTTT.

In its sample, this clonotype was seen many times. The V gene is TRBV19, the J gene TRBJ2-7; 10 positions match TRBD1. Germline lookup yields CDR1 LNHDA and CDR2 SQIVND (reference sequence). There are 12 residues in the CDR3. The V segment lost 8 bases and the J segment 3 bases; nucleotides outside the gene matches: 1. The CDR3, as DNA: TGTGCCAGTGGACAGGGGGACTACGAGCAGTACTTC. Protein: CASGQGDYEQYF.

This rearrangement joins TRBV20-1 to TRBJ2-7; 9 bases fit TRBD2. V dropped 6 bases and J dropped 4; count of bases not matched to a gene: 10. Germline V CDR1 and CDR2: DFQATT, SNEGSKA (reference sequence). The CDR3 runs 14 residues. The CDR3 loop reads CSATTSGRLYEQYF. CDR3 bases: TGCAGTGCCACGACTAGCGGAAGATTGTACGAGCAGTACTTC.

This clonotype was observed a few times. This CDR3 reads CASSQDRTSGRAVTQYF. The CDR3 coding sequence is TGTGCCAGCAGCCAAGATCGGACTAGCGGGAGGGCTGTTACGCAGTATTTT. The chain employs TRBV4-2 and TRBJ2-3, with 15 bases fitting TRBD2. Germline CDR1 LGHNA, CDR2 YNFKEQ. This CDR3 contains 17 residues. V trimming: 0 bases; J trimming: 8 bases; junction bases outside the gene matches: 6.

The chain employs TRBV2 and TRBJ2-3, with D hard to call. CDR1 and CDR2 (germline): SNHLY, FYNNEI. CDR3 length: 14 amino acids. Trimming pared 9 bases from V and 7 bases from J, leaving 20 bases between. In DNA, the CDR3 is TGTGCCAGTAAGATCACAGCCCTCATGAATACGCAGTATTTT. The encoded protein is CASKITALMNTQYF.

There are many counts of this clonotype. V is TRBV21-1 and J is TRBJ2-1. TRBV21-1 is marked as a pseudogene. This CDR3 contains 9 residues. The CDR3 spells CASSKSRFF. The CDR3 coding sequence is TGTGCCAGCAGCAAAAGCCGGTTCTTC.

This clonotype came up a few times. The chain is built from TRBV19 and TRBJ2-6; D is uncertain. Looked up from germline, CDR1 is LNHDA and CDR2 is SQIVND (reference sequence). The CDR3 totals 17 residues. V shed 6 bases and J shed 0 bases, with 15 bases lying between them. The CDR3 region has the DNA TGTGCCAGTAGCCGAAAAAGGGATACCTCTGGGGCCAACGTCCTGACTTTC. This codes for CASSRKRDTSGANVLTF.

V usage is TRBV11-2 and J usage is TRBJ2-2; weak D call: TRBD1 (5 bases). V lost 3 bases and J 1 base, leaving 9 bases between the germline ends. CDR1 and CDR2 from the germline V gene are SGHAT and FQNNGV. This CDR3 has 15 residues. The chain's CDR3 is CASSLDTGNTGELFF. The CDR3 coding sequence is TGTGCCAGCAGCTTGGACACAGGGAACACCGGGGAGCTGTTTTTT.